These 2 T cell receptor beta chains were all obtained from the same sample, sequenced in a study of spatial heterogeneity in lung cancer. Via MiXCR, TCRdb re-called the 5' RACE reads, giving one row per CDR3 protein. The top ten clones hold around 10% of a sample with approximately 52,000 distinct CDR3 sequences, roughly 5.7% of them seen once. As for time point: sample taken at primary tumor resection. Whole RNA, which was extracted from tumor, nontumor lung tissue or frozen PBMC, was sequenced without any cell sorting. Here the sequenced sample was PBMCs, taken at surgery. The origin of the receptors is a male donor with early-stage non-small cell lung cancer.

This clonotype was detected many times. The V gene is TRBV29-1, the J gene TRBJ2-3, with TRBD1 matching over 7 bases. The J segment lost 1 base and the V segment lost 6 bases, leaving 7 bases of the junction unmatched. The CDR3 spans 14 residues. Germline V gives CDR1 SQVTM, CDR2 ANQGSEA. CDR3 amino acids: CSVRQGFGTDTQYF. Written as DNA, the CDR3 is TGCAGCGTGCGACAGGGTTTTGGCACAGATACGCAGTATTTT.

This clonotype was recorded at least ten times. The chain carries TRBV9 and TRBJ2-4; a weak D match, TRBD2 (6 bases). Germline V gene lookup returns CDR1 SGDLS and CDR2 YYNGEE. The CDR3 has 15 amino acids. Trimming took 0 bases from V and 8 from J, leaving 15 bases between them. The CDR3 DNA reads TGTGCCAGCAGCGTAGTAGGAGGGAGAGAGGACATTCAGTACTTC. Protein sequence: CASSVVGGREDIQYF.